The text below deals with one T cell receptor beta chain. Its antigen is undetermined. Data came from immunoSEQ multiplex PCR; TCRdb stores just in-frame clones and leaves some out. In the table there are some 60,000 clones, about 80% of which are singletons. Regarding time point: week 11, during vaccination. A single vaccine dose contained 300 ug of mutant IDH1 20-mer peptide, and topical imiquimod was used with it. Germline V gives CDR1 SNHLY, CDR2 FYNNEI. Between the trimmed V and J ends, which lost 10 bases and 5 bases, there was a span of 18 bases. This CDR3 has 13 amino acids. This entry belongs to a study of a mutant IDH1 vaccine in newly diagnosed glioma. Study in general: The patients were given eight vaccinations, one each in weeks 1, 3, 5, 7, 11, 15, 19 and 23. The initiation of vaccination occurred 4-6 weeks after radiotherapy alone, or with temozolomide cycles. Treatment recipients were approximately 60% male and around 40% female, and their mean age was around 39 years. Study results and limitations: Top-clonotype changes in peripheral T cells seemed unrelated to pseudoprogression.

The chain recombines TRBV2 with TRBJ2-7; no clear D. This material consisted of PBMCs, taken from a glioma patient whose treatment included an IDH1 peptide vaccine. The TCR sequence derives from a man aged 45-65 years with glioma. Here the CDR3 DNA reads TGTGCCACAGCACTGTGGGTGGCGGACGAGCAGTACTTC. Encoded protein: CATALWVADEQYF.